This T cell receptor (beta chain) was sequenced during a study of T-cell memory formation after mild COVID-19. Background on the study: Largely, TCR clusters stayed within a single donor.

One entry per CDR3 protein, called by TCRdb with MiXCR from the 5' RACE reads. The sample consists of nearly 110,000 distinct CDR3 sequences, roughly an eighth of them appearing once. This CDR3 region has 13 residues. Germline assignment: CDR1 LNHNV and CDR2 YYDKDF (reference sequence). V shed 4 bases and J 9 bases; nucleotides not matched to a gene: 2. Overall study findings and caveats: The finding that pre-infection memory included some responding clones suggested that cross-reactive memory joined. Clones contracting over day 15 to 85 were CD4/CD8 balanced, with later expanders leaning CD4+.

The sample holds many counts of this clonotype. The antigen remains unidentified. Sequences were obtained from PBMCs or a T cell subset sorted from them (not recorded which). The sequence was collected from an adult woman who had mild COVID-19 (a few samples of this study predate the infection). Cell type and time point are not known. The chain recombines TRBV15 with TRBJ1-6, with 8 positions matching TRBD1. CDR3 sequence (DNA): TGTGCCACCAGCATGGACAGGGTTTCACCCCTCCACTTT. It specifies CATSMDRVSPLHF.